The 5 T cell receptor beta chains reported below all come from one sample, sequenced in a study of memory CD4+ T cells and cytomegalovirus serostatus. Libraries were prepared by immunoSEQ multiplex PCR; TCRdb keeps only in-frame clonotypes and omits some of them. The table records 85,000 to 100,000 clones, about four fifths of them present only once. Single viable CD3+CD4+CD8-CD45RO+ cells were sorted as the memory CD4+ T cells. Material for sequencing was memory CD4+ T cells from blood. Every receptor here comes from an adult in good health and CMV-seropositive.

The sample holds one count of this clone. The chain recombines TRBV14 with TRBJ2-3; 8 bases line up with TRBD2. The ends lost 4 bases at V and 6 bases at J; junction bases unmatched: 12. The CDR3 has 16 residues. The germline V gene encodes CDR1 SGHDN and CDR2 FVKESK. CDR3 residues: CASSPELSGRFDTQYF. The CDR3 coding sequence is TGTGCCAGCAGCCCAGAGCTCAGCGGGAGATTTGATACGCAGTATTTT.

This clone was seen a few times. The chain employs TRBV4-2 and TRBJ1-2; no reliable D call. Trimming shortened V by 0 bases and J by 7 bases, and 18 bases separated the two germline ends. This CDR3 region has 16 residues. Germline V gene sequence: CDR1 LGHNA, CDR2 YNFKEQ. The CDR3 is CASSQDPSSRVGGYTF. Here the CDR3 DNA reads TGTGCCAGCAGCCAAGATCCTTCCTCACGGGTGGGTGGCTACACCTTC.

This chain links TRBV28 with TRBJ2-3; a possible D gene is TRBD2 (5 bases). Germline V gene data show CDR1 as MDHEN and CDR2 as SYDVKM. Trimming removed 3 bases at V and 2 bases at J, with 15 bases between. This CDR3 region has 16 residues. CDR3 sequence: CASSFRAGTFTDTQYF. The CDR3 DNA sequence: TGTGCCAGCAGTTTCCGGGCGGGCACTTTCACAGATACGCAGTATTTT.

The V call is TRBV11-2, the J call TRBJ1-6; D is uncertain. V lost 1 base to trimming and J lost 8 bases, with 9 bases between them. Per germline, CDR1 SGHAT and CDR2 FQNNGV. The CDR3 totals 14 residues. CDR3 protein: CASSLAGKDSPLHF. CDR3 in DNA: TGTGCCAGCAGCTTAGCTGGGAAAGATTCACCCCTCCACTTT. The whole variable domain, remainder taken from reference TRBV11-2 and TRBJ1-6, is EAGVAQSPRYKIIEKRQSVAFWCNPISGHATLYWYQQILGQGPKLLIQFQNNGVVDDSQLPKDRFSAERLKGVDSTLKIQPAKLEDSAVYLCASSLAGKDSPLHFGNGTRLTVT.

The chain has TRBV21-1 and TRBJ2-1; the D segment call TRBD1 is taken from the table without a DNA check. TRBV21-1 is a pseudogene segment. The CDR3 covers 13 residues. Written as DNA, the CDR3 is TGTGCCACCTCCGGGCCCTCGGACAGATTACAGTTCTTC. Translating gives CATSGPSDRLQFF.